The present T cell receptor (beta chain) was sequenced within a study of blood T cell repertoires in COVID-19. Looking at the study overall: PBMCs, B-cell-depleted T cells, or T cells were the source of the cDNA or gDNA that made up the material.

Assay: immunoSEQ multiplex PCR; the TCRdb copy retains only in-frame clones and omits some. Of approximately 210,000 clones listed, more than 75% are singletons. Adults between roughly 18 and 95 years of age took part from under 25 US areas. In assigning cohorts, the study relied on participant-reported clinical history. V was trimmed by 2 bases and J by 5 bases, leaving 15 bases between them. The germline gives CDR1 KGHSH, CDR2 LQKENI. The CDR3 covers 15 residues. Sequenced sample: PBMCs or T cells enriched from blood (not recorded which). This TCR was recovered from a woman aged 50 to 60 with acute COVID-19. The chain joins TRBV18 to TRBJ1-1; D unclear. The CDR3 DNA sequence: TGTGCCAGCTCACCAGAATCGGGAATGAGGACTGAAGCTTTCTTT. This gives the protein CASSPESGMRTEAFF.